The next 25 T cell receptor beta chains were all read from a single sample in a study of blood T cell repertoires in COVID-19. The method was immunoSEQ multiplex PCR; TCRdb's version includes in-frame clones alone and lacks a portion of them. The sample lists some 150,000 clones, around 76% occurring once. Input material: peripheral blood. The receptors here all came from a woman in her seventies with acute or convalescent COVID-19.

The V gene is TRBV10-3, the J gene TRBJ1-2, with D maybe TRBD1 (6 bases). CDR1 ENHRY and CDR2 SYGVKD come from the germline V gene. V was shortened by 4 bases and J by 6 bases, with 9 bases between the two germline ends. This CDR3 has 12 amino acids. DNA for the CDR3: TGTGCCATCAGTGGAGGGGGGGATGGCTACACCTTC. Residues: CAISGGGDGYTF.

The chain is built from TRBV9 and TRBJ2-4; D may be TRBD1 (6 bases). V shed 0 bases and J shed 6 bases, with 7 bases lying between them. This CDR3 is 13 amino acids long. The germline CDR1 and CDR2 sequences are SGDLS and YYNGEE. CDR3 in DNA: TGTGCCAGCAGCGTAGAAGGGGGAAACATTCAGTACTTC. This gives the protein CASSVEGGNIQYF.

The J gene is TRBJ2-3, the V gene TRBV4-1, with 11 bases matching TRBD2. The CDR3 extends over 17 amino acids. Germline-derived CDR1 and CDR2 are MGHRA and YSYEKL. Trimming cost V 0 bases and J 3 bases; bases outside gene matches: 5. The CDR3 is CASSQDPPSGGTDTQYF. The CDR3 bases are TGCGCCAGCAGCCAAGATCCCCCTAGCGGGGGGACAGATACGCAGTATTTT.

The chain employs TRBV5-4 and TRBJ1-3; D perhaps matches TRBD1 (5 bases). The germline V gene encodes CDR1 SGHNT and CDR2 YYREEE (reference sequence). This CDR3 is built from 14 residues. V lost 3 bases to trimming and J lost 4 bases, with 11 bases between them. The chain's CDR3 is CASSSTRGGNTIYF. CDR3 DNA: TGTGCCAGCAGCTCAACGCGGGGCGGAAACACCATATATTTT.

The CDR3 here is CASSLQAGGSYEQYF. The CDR3 nucleotides are TGTGCCAGCAGCTTACAGGCGGGGGGGAGCTACGAGCAGTACTTC. V usage is TRBV7-8 and J usage is TRBJ2-7; 9 bases are a match to TRBD2. V shed 2 bases, J shed 3 bases, and the junction held 5 bases outside the gene matches. Germline assignment: CDR1 SGHVS and CDR2 FQNEAQ. CDR3 length: 15 residues.

DNA of the CDR3: TGTGCCAGCAGTGATCGGGGGGCAGACACTGAAGCTTTCTTT. Encoded protein: CASSDRGADTEAFF. The V and J genes are TRBV6-1 and TRBJ1-1, with a possible D match to TRBD1 (6 bases). This CDR3 has 14 residues. Germline V gives CDR1 MNHNS, CDR2 SASEGT. V was pared by 3 bases and J by 3 bases, with 11 bases between.

This chain links TRBV19 with TRBJ1-5; D remains ambiguous. Per the germline V gene, CDR1 is LNHDA and CDR2 is SQIVND (reference sequence). V lost 7 bases to trimming and J lost 0 bases, with 13 bases between them. The CDR3 is made up of 15 amino acids. This CDR3 reads CASKWEAVSNQPQHF. CDR3 sequence (DNA): TGTGCCAGTAAATGGGAGGCAGTTAGCAATCAGCCCCAGCATTTT.

There are a few counts of this clone. CDR3: CASSLKQGGGSPLHF. DNA for the CDR3: TGTGCCAGCAGCTTGAAACAAGGGGGCGGTTCACCCCTCCACTTT. This chain uses TRBV7-2 with TRBJ1-6; TRBD1 matches at 7 bases. The junction had 8 bases not matched to a gene; V was cut back by 3 bases and J by 9 bases. CDR3 length equals 15 residues. Germline loops: CDR1 SGHTA, CDR2 FQGNSA.

This sequence joins TRBV7-2 and TRBJ2-2; TRBD1 might be the D (6 bases). V was trimmed by 5 bases and J by 0 bases, leaving 10 bases between them. The CDR3 consists of 15 residues. Germline V gene sequence: CDR1 SGHTA, CDR2 FQGNSA. The CDR3 here is CASSPGTPNTGELFF. As DNA, the CDR3 is TGTGCCAGCAGCCCCGGGACACCGAACACCGGGGAGCTGTTTTTT. Using reference TRBV7-2 and TRBJ2-2 for the parts outside the CDR3, the full variable domain is GAGVSQSPSNKVTEKGKDVELRCDPISGHTALYWYRQSLGQGLEFLIYFQGNSAPDKSGLPSDRFSAERTGGSVSTLTIQRTQQEDSAVYLCASSPGTPNTGELFFGEGSRLTVL.

In DNA, the CDR3 is TGTGCCAGCAGCTCCCGGACTAGCGCCTCCTACAATGAGCAGTTCTTC. This encodes CASSSRTSASYNEQFF. This chain joins TRBV11-2 and TRBJ2-1, with TRBD2 matching 9 bases. Germline V CDR1 and CDR2: SGHAT, FQNNGV. The CDR3 is 16 amino acids. Trimming cost V 4 bases and J 0 bases; bases outside gene matches: 4. The entire variable domain, with the rest obtained from reference TRBV11-2 and TRBJ2-1, is as follows: EAGVAQSPRYKIIEKRQSVAFWCNPISGHATLYWYQQILGQGPKLLIQFQNNGVVDDSQLPKDRFSAERLKGVDSTLKIQPAKLEDSAVYLCASSSRTSASYNEQFFGPGTRLTVL.

The chain joins TRBV6-1 to TRBJ1-4; 9 nucleotides align to TRBD1. V shed 1 base, J shed 3 bases, and the junction held 0 bases outside the gene matches. CDR3 length: 15 residues. Per the germline V gene, CDR1 is MNHNS and CDR2 is SASEGT. Written as DNA, the CDR3 is TGTGCCAGCAGTGAAGGGACAGGGGCTAATGAAAAACTGTTTTTT. Protein: CASSEGTGANEKLFF.

The chain joins TRBV18 to TRBJ1-1; TRBD1 agrees at 11 bases. The CDR3 contains 14 residues. Looked up from germline, CDR1 is KGHSH and CDR2 is LQKENI. J was trimmed by 5 bases and V by 4 bases; bases with no gene match: 3. CDR3 in amino acids: CASSLGQGATEAFF. CDR3 nucleotide sequence: TGTGCCAGCTCACTTGGACAGGGGGCGACTGAAGCTTTCTTT.

The chain's CDR3 is CASSPGSYGYTF. The CDR3 coding sequence is TGTGCCAGCAGTCCAGGGTCCTATGGCTACACCTTC. The rearrangement links TRBV6-2 or TRBV6-3 to TRBJ1-2, with D tentatively TRBD1 (5 bases). The CDR3 loop spans 12 amino acids. CDR1 is MNHEY and CDR2 is SVGEGT in the germline V gene. Trimming left V 5 bases short and J 4 bases short, with 8 bases between.

In this sample, this clone turned up a few times. J is TRBJ1-5 and V is TRBV12-3 or TRBV12-4; D gene uncertain. The CDR3 has 12 amino acids. V was trimmed by 11 bases and J by 7 bases, leaving 15 bases between them. CDR3 in DNA: TGTGCCGTTGGGGAGCCGGGACAGCCCCAGCATTTT. Its protein product is CAVGEPGQPQHF.

This clone was seen more than once but under ten times. The chain links TRBV15 to TRBJ2-7; TRBD2 aligns across 7 bases. The V segment lost 6 bases and the J segment 4 bases; nucleotides outside the gene matches: 6. The germline CDR1 and CDR2 sequences are LNHNV and YYDKDF (reference sequence). This CDR3 contains 13 residues. CDR3 nucleotides: TGTGCCACCAGATTAGCGGGTCCTTACGAGCAGTACTTC. Translated, it gives CATRLAGPYEQYF.

This chain connects TRBV19 to TRBJ2-6, with 11 bases matching TRBD1. The V segment lost 4 bases and the J segment 0 bases; nucleotides outside the gene matches: 5. The CDR3 runs to 18 residues. Per germline, CDR1 LNHDA and CDR2 SQIVND (reference sequence). Written as DNA, the CDR3 is TGTGCCAGTAGTAGAGGGACAGGGGGAATCTCTGGGGCCAACGTCCTGACTTTC. It codes for CASSRGTGGISGANVLTF.

The chain links TRBV2 to TRBJ1-1; D gene ambiguous. The V end was cut by 6 bases, the J end by 0 bases, with 8 bases between. The CDR3 spans 13 residues. The germline gives CDR1 SNHLY, CDR2 FYNNEI. The CDR3 protein is CASRRQMNTEAFF. Here the CDR3 DNA reads TGTGCCAGCAGGCGACAAATGAACACTGAAGCTTTCTTT.

Only one count was recorded for this clone. The chain has TRBV2 and TRBJ1-1; perhaps TRBD1 as D (6 bases). The CDR3 runs to 13 residues. Trimming removed 8 bases at V and 1 base at J, with 11 bases between. The germline CDR1 and CDR2 sequences are SNHLY and FYNNEI. CDR3 nucleotides: TGTGCCAGCGCCCTACAGGGGAACACTGAAGCTTTCTTT. Translation: CASALQGNTEAFF.

This chain joins TRBV7-5 and TRBJ1-6. TRBV7-5 is annotated as a pseudogene. The CDR3 spans 15 residues. In DNA form, the CDR3 reads TGTGCCAGAAGCTTAGGTTCGGGGGACGATTCACCCCTCCACTTT. Amino acids: CARSLGSGDDSPLHF.

The rearrangement links TRBV15 to TRBJ1-5; D is uncertain. This CDR3 comprises 13 residues. The ends were cut back, 3 bases at V and 5 bases at J, with 8 bases in the middle. Germline V gene lookup returns CDR1 LNHNV and CDR2 YYDKDF (reference sequence). CDR3 bases: TGTGCCACCAGCAGGGACTTCGATCAGCCCCAGCATTTT. It is translated as CATSRDFDQPQHF.

For the CDR3, the DNA is TGTGCCAGCAGCCTCGGACAGGGTCAGTACTTC. Amino acid sequence: CASSLGQGQYF. The V and J genes are TRBV7-9 and TRBJ2-4, with 8 nucleotides matching TRBD1. V lost 5 bases, J lost 12 bases, and 3 bases stayed unmatched. This CDR3 region has 11 residues. Germline V CDR1 and CDR2: SEHNR, FQNEAQ (reference sequence).

The chain is built from TRBV5-1 and TRBJ2-1; D is perhaps TRBD1 (5 bases). The CDR3 consists of 14 residues. The V end lost 0 bases, the J end lost 3 bases, and 7 bases lay between the germline ends. Per the germline V gene, CDR1 is SGHRS and CDR2 is YFSETQ. As DNA, the CDR3 is TGCGCCAGCAGCTTGGAACAGGACTACAATGAGCAGTTCTTC. As protein: CASSLEQDYNEQFF.

V gene TRBV30 combines with J gene TRBJ1-2; unclear D gene. The CDR3 loop spans 13 amino acids. The V gene's germline CDR1 is GTSNPN and CDR2 SVGIG (reference sequence). The ends were cut back, 7 bases at V and 1 base at J, with 13 bases in the middle. Here the CDR3 DNA reads TGTGCCTCGTCTGGGAGGGATAACTATGGCTACACCTTC. It specifies CASSGRDNYGYTF.

The gene calls are TRBV19 and TRBJ2-5; 7 bases fit TRBD1. Trimming cost V 2 bases and J 2 bases; bases outside gene matches: 8. The germline gives CDR1 LNHDA, CDR2 SQIVND (reference sequence). The CDR3 extends over 16 amino acids. CDR3 residues: CASSITRGQGQETQYF. CDR3 nucleotide sequence: TGTGCCAGTAGTATAACTAGGGGGCAGGGACAAGAGACCCAGTACTTC. Together with reference TRBV19 and TRBJ2-5, the CDR3 gives the full variable domain: DGGITQSPKYLFRKEGQNVTLSCEQNLNHDAMYWYRQDPGQGLRLIYYSQIVNDFQKGDIAEGYSVSREKKESFPLTVTSAQKNPTAFYLCASSITRGQGQETQYFGPGTRLLVL.

The chain uses TRBV27 and TRBJ2-5, with 10 bases matching TRBD1. V was pared by 3 bases and J by 5 bases, with 3 bases of the junction left unmatched. The germline V gene has CDR1 MNHEY and CDR2 SMNVEV (reference sequence). CDR3 length: 14 residues. The CDR3 coding sequence is TGTGCCAGCAGTTTGGACAGGGGGTGGGAGACCCAGTACTTC. It specifies CASSLDRGWETQYF.